Following are 7 T cell receptor beta chains from one sample sequenced in a study of blood T cell repertoires in COVID-19. Here immunoSEQ multiplex PCR was the method, and the copy in TCRdb shows in-frame clones only, minus some. In the table there are some 530,000 clones, approximately 85% of which are singletons. The specimen was peripheral blood. The receptors come from a human donor in a cohort sampled during active COVID-19.

The rearrangement joins TRBV30 to TRBJ1-6; D not certain. Germline V lookup: CDR1 GTSNPN, CDR2 SVGIG (reference sequence). V was trimmed by 3 bases and J by 7 bases, leaving 13 bases between them. The CDR3 has 14 amino acids. In nucleotides, the CDR3 is TGTGCCTGGAGCTCCTTGCGGGGAAATTCACCCCTCCACTTT. Translated: CAWSSLRGNSPLHF.

The V and J genes are TRBV5-6 and TRBJ1-3; D gene ambiguous. V shed 4 bases and J shed 1 base, with 6 bases lying between them. The CDR3 is 13 residues long. Germline values: CDR1 SGHDT, CDR2 YYEEEE. The chain's CDR3 is CASSPQSGNTIYF. Here the CDR3 DNA reads TGTGCCAGCAGCCCTCAGTCTGGAAACACCATATATTTT.

The rearrangement links TRBV6-5 to TRBJ1-2; D may be TRBD1 (6 bases). CDR3 length: 12 amino acids. Germline loops: CDR1 MNHEY, CDR2 SVGAGI. Trimming cost V 4 bases and J 8 bases, with 11 bases left between them. CDR3 DNA: TGTGCCAGCAGTTCGAAGGGGGAAGGCTACACCTTC. This encodes CASSSKGEGYTF.

This chain connects TRBV12-3 or TRBV12-4 to TRBJ1-3; D is unclear. This CDR3 spans 12 amino acids. V lost 3 bases and J 4 bases, leaving 4 bases between the germline ends. The CDR3 spells CASSLRGNTIYF. CDR3 nucleotide sequence: TGTGCCAGCAGTTTGCGGGGAAACACCATATATTTT.

The gene calls are TRBV6-5 and TRBJ1-1; no clear D. Deletions cut 4 bases from V and 5 bases from J, with 11 bases between. CDR1 and CDR2 (germline): MNHEY, SVGAGI. The CDR3 is 13 residues long. CDR3 in DNA: TGTGCCAGCAGTTCCGCTCGTCGGACTGAAGCTTTCTTT. Translating gives CASSSARRTEAFF.

The CDR3 coding sequence is TGTGCCAGTGCTGGGGACTACCAAGAGACCCAGTACTTC. Residues: CASAGDYQETQYF. The chain has TRBV11-2 and TRBJ2-5, with D maybe TRBD2 (6 bases). The V gene's germline CDR1 is SGHAT and CDR2 FQNNGV. This CDR3 contains 13 residues. V lost 9 bases to trimming and J lost 0 bases, with 11 bases between them.

This chain connects TRBV6-5 to TRBJ1-5; 8 bases line up with TRBD1. This CDR3 has 14 amino acids. From germline, CDR1 is MNHEY and CDR2 SVGAGI. Unmatched junction bases numbered 7, after V lost 5 bases and J lost 7 bases. CDR3 region: CASSPDRGGQPQHF. CDR3 DNA sequence: TGTGCCAGCAGTCCCGACAGGGGCGGACAGCCCCAGCATTTT.